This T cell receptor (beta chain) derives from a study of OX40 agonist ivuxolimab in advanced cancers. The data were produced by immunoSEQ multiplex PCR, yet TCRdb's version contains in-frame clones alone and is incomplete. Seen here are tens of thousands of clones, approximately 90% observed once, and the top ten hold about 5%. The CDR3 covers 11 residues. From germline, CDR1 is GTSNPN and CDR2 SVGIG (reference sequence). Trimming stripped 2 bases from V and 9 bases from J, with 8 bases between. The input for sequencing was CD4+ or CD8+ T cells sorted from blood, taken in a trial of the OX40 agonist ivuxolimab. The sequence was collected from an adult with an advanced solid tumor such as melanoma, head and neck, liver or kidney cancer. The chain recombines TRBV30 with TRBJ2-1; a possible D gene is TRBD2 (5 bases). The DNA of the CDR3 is TGTGCCTGGAGTCTAGCCTCTGAGCAGTTCTTC. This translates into CAWSLASEQFF. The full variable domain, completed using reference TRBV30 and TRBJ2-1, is SQTIHQWPATLVQPVGSPLSLECTVEGTSNPNLYWYRQAAGRGLQLLFYSVGIGQISSEVPQNLSASRPQDRQFILSSKKLLLSDSGFYLCAWSLASEQFFGPGTRLTVL.